These T cell receptor beta chains were read from a single sample in a study of OX40 agonist ivuxolimab in advanced cancers. Assay: immunoSEQ multiplex PCR; the TCRdb copy retains only in-frame clones and omits some. The sample holds almost 85,000 clones, approximately 95% seen once. This sample comprised CD4+ or CD8+ T cells sorted from blood, obtained in a trial of the OX40 agonist ivuxolimab. The receptors were sampled from an adult with an advanced solid tumor such as melanoma, head and neck, liver or kidney cancer. The CDR3 runs from the conserved cysteine through the conserved F or W. The D gene is left open where the match is weak. Rows give clone size only sometimes, using once, few, many, or a class for an expanded clone.

. . TRBJ1-2 TRBV11-2 CASSLGGYGYTF TGTGCCAGCAGCTTAGGAGGCTATGGCTACACCTTC
. . TRBJ1-6 TRBV28 CASSLEGENSPLHF TGTGCCAGCAGTTTAGAGGGAGAGAATTCACCCCTCCACTTT
. . TRBJ2-7 TRBV27 CASSLGESYEQYF TGTGCCAGCAGTTTAGGGGAAAGCTACGAGCAGTACTTC
. . TRBJ1-2 TRBV30 CAWSVGWGASNYGYTF TGTGCCTGGAGCGTGGGGTGGGGGGCGTCTAACTATGGCTACACCTTC
. . TRBJ2-3 TRBV9 CASSVRGGTSSTDTQYF TGTGCCAGCAGCGTTAGGGGGGGAACTAGCAGCACAGATACGCAGTATTTT
. . TRBJ1-2 TRBV5-5 CASSLGLGYGYTF TGTGCCAGCAGCTTGGGGCTCGGCTATGGCTACACCTTC
TRBD1 once TRBJ2-1 TRBV9 CASSVAWGQGEFEQFF TGTGCCAGCAGCGTAGCTTGGGGACAGGGGGAATTTGAGCAGTTCTTC
. . TRBJ1-5 TRBV5-6 CASSLARDSNQPQHF TGTGCCAGCAGCTTGGCCAGGGATAGCAATCAGCCCCAGCATTTT
TRBD2 once TRBJ2-5 TRBV11-2 CASSLEREWETQYF TGTGCCAGCAGCTTAGAGCGGGAGTGGGAGACCCAGTACTTC
TRBD2 . TRBJ2-3 TRBV13 CASSLGIGLAGGTDTQYF TGTGCCAGCAGCTTAGGGATCGGACTAGCGGGAGGCACAGATACGCAGTATTTT
. few TRBJ1-5 TRBV28 CASSLGAGDQPQHF TGTGCCAGCAGTTTAGGGGCGGGAGACCAGCCCCAGCATTTT
. . TRBJ2-1 TRBV6-1 CASSETRPNEQFF TGTGCCAGCAGTGAAACGAGGCCTAATGAGCAGTTCTTC
. . TRBJ2-5 TRBV5-1 CASSQGGLEETQYF TGCGCCAGCAGCCAGGGGGGTCTCGAGGAGACCCAGTACTTC
. . TRBJ1-1 TRBV19 CASSIWGRANTEAFF TGTGCCAGTAGTATTTGGGGCAGGGCGAACACTGAAGCTTTCTTT
TRBD2 . TRBJ2-5 TRBV9 CASSATSAQETQYF TGTGCCAGCAGCGCGACTAGCGCCCAAGAGACCCAGTACTTC
TRBD2 . TRBJ2-5 TRBV5-6 CASSPGTSGRARETQYF TGTGCCAGCAGCCCCGGGACTAGCGGGAGGGCAAGAGAGACCCAGTACTTC
. . TRBJ2-4 TRBV9 CASSVDSGLAKNIQYF TGTGCCAGCAGCGTAGATAGCGGTCTAGCCAAAAACATTCAGTACTTC
. . TRBJ2-4 TRBV4-2 CASSQGGRDPLAKNIQYF TGTGCCAGCAGCCAAGGGGGGCGGGACCCGCTAGCCAAAAACATTCAGTACTTC
TRBD1 . TRBJ2-1 TRBV7-7 CASSLAGFGTGDYNEQFF TGTGCTAGCAGCTTAGCAGGGTTTGGGACAGGAGACTACAATGAGCAGTTCTTC
TRBD2 . TRBJ2-4 TRBV7-9 CASSLVTSGRNIQYF TGTGCCAGCAGCTTAGTAACTAGCGGGAGAAACATTCAGTACTTC
TRBD2 . TRBJ2-7 TRBV4-3 CASSRGTSGSYEQYF TGCGCCAGCAGCAGAGGGACTAGCGGCTCCTACGAGCAGTACTTC
TRBD1 once TRBJ1-2 TRBV11-2 CASSSSTPGQGSYGYTF TGTGCCAGCAGCTCTTCGACCCCGGGACAGGGCTCCTATGGCTACACCTTC
. . TRBJ2-7 TRBV6-6 CASSYVNRPYEQYF TGTGCCAGCAGTTACGTAAACCGACCCTACGAGCAGTACTTC